Listed below are T cell receptor beta chains from one sample, sequenced in a study of OX40 agonist ivuxolimab in advanced cancers. Here immunoSEQ multiplex PCR was the method, and the copy in TCRdb shows in-frame clones only, minus some. The data contain tens of thousands of clones, around 90% of them singletons. This specimen consisted of CD4+ or CD8+ T cells sorted from blood, obtained in a trial of the OX40 agonist ivuxolimab. All receptors come from an adult with an advanced solid tumor such as melanoma, head and neck, liver or kidney cancer. The CDR3 runs from the conserved cysteine through the conserved F or W. A D gene is named only where the DNA matches it firmly. Clone size is given for some rows only: seen once, a few or many times, or a class if the clone is expanded.

D	V	J	size	length	DNA	CDR3
.	TRBV27	TRBJ1-5	.	15	TGTGCCAGCAGTTTATTGGGGGGTTACGGTCAGCCCCAGCATTTT	CASSLLGGYGQPQHF
.	TRBV7-7	TRBJ2-1	.	14	TGTGCTAGCAGCTTAGGAGGGACCGAATCCGAGCAGTTCTTC	CASSLGGTESEQFF
.	TRBV19	TRBJ1-5	.	16	TGTGCCAGTAGTATTCGGGGGTCCTTTGACAATCAGCCCCAGCATTTT	CASSIRGSFDNQPQHF
.	TRBV6-5	TRBJ2-2	.	16	TGTGCCAGCAGTTACTCTGGTTTACGGAACACCGGGGAGCTGTTTTTT	CASSYSGLRNTGELFF
.	TRBV7-2	TRBJ1-2	.	15	TGTGCCAGCAGCTTAGAGTGGGCGGCTAACTATGGCTACACCTTC	CASSLEWAANYGYTF
TRBD2	TRBV6-1	TRBJ2-3	once	14	TGTGCCAGCAGTTTAGCGGGAGGCACAGATACGCAGTATTTT	CASSLAGGTDTQYF
.	TRBV11-1	TRBJ1-5	.	13	TGTGCCAGCAGCTTAGACAGCAATCAGCCCCAGCATTTT	CASSLDSNQPQHF
TRBD1	TRBV11-2	TRBJ1-2	.	13	TGTGCCAGCAGCCCGGGACAGGGACATGGCTACACCTTC	CASSPGQGHGYTF
TRBD1	TRBV28	TRBJ1-2	.	15	TGTGCCAGCAGCGAGACGACAGGGGGCGGATATGGCTACACCTTC	CASSETTGGGYGYTF
.	TRBV5-6	TRBJ2-2	.	17	TGTGCCAGCAGACAAAAACCGGACCAATTAACTCCCGGGGAGCTGTTTTTT	CASRQKPDQLTPGELFF
TRBD2	TRBV5-6	TRBJ2-7	.	15	TGTGCCAGCAGCTCATTGACTAGCGGAATTTACGAGCAGTACTTC	CASSSLTSGIYEQYF
TRBD2	TRBV30	TRBJ2-1	.	12	TGTGCGGGCGGGAGGGATCTGGTCGAGCAGTTCTTC	CAGGRDLVEQFF
.	TRBV4-1	TRBJ1-3	.	15	TGCGCCAGCAGGTATGGCACAGCGGACCGAGACACCATATATTTT	CASRYGTADRDTIYF
.	TRBV7-9	TRBJ2-1	.	13	TGTGCCAGCAGCTTAGCGGGAGCCAATGAGCAGTTCTTC	CASSLAGANEQFF
.	TRBV6-1	TRBJ1-2	.	15	TGTGCCAGCAGTGAACCCCAGGGAAGGGACTATGGCTACACCTTC	CASSEPQGRDYGYTF
.	TRBV5-1	TRBJ2-7	.	16	TGCGCCAGCAGCTTGGAAGGCGAGCTGGGGGCGGGCGAGCAGTACTTC	CASSLEGELGAGEQYF
.	TRBV6-6	TRBJ2-2	.	16	TGTGCCAGCACCCGACCCGAGTCCGTGAACACCGGGGAGCTGTTTTTT	CASTRPESVNTGELFF
.	TRBV19	TRBJ1-2	.	14	TGTGCCAGTAGTATAGCGAGACTTGGCTATGGCTACACCTTC	CASSIARLGYGYTF
TRBD2	TRBV5-4	TRBJ2-5	.	14	TGTGCCAGCAGCTCAACTGCGGGAGGGGAGACCCAGTACTTC	CASSSTAGGETQYF
.	TRBV7-9	TRBJ1-6	.	12	TGTGCCAGCAGCTCGCATGGTTCACCCCTCCACTTT	CASSSHGSPLHF
.	TRBV5-1	TRBJ1-6	.	16	TGCGCCAGCAGAACCACGGGTTTAAGCAGGAATTCACCCCTCCACTTT	CASRTTGLSRNSPLHF
.	TRBV5-1	TRBJ2-1	.	14	TGCGCCACCTCAGGGGGAGGGACCTACAATGAGCAGTTCTTC	CATSGGGTYNEQFF
.	TRBV6-6	TRBJ2-7	.	13	TGTGCCAGCCATCCAGCAAACTCCTACGAGCAGTACTTC	CASHPANSYEQYF
TRBD1	TRBV5-1	TRBJ1-3	.	16	TGCGCCAGCAGCTGGGGACAGGGGGCAACTGGAAACACCATATATTTT	CASSWGQGATGNTIYF
TRBD1	TRBV7-3	TRBJ2-5	.	15	TGTGCCAGCAGCTTGGGGGACAGGGTAAAGGAGACCCAGTACTTC	CASSLGDRVKETQYF
.	TRBV11-2	TRBJ2-7	.	15	TGTGCCAGCAGCTTAAGGGCCCCGTCATTTGTCGAGCAGTACTTC	CASSLRAPSFVEQYF
.	TRBV2	TRBJ2-7	.	15	TGTGCCAGCTCACCAGGGAGGCAGGGGACCTACGAGCAGTACTTC	CASSPGRQGTYEQYF
TRBD1	TRBV6-4	TRBJ2-3	.	14	TGTGCCAGCAGGAGGACAGGGTCGACAGATACGCAGTATTTT	CASRRTGSTDTQYF
TRBD2	TRBV10-2	TRBJ2-7	.	13	TGCGCCAGCACCATCTCAGCGGGAGCCTCGCAGTACTTC	CASTISAGASQYF